The text below deals with one T cell receptor (beta chain). These data belong to a study of blood T cell repertoires in COVID-19. Study in general: From the United States, Italy and Spain came samples of acute and convalescent COVID-19. T cells, B-cell-depleted T cells, or PBMCs provided the cDNA or gDNA that served as material.

Generated by immunoSEQ multiplex PCR, the TCRdb table keeps only in-frame clones and is missing some. The sample has roughly 110,000 clones, 65% to 80% seen once. The sequenced sample consisted of peripheral blood. The receptor's source is a man aged 65 to 85 with acute or convalescent COVID-19.

For the CDR3, the DNA is TGCGCCAGCAGCTTGGCACAGAACACCGGGGAGCTGTTTTTT. Protein: CASSLAQNTGELFF. This chain links TRBV5-1 with TRBJ2-2; unclear D gene. The V gene's germline CDR1 is SGHRS and CDR2 YFSETQ. The CDR3 has 14 amino acids. The ends were cut back, 0 bases at V and 1 base at J, with 4 bases in the middle.